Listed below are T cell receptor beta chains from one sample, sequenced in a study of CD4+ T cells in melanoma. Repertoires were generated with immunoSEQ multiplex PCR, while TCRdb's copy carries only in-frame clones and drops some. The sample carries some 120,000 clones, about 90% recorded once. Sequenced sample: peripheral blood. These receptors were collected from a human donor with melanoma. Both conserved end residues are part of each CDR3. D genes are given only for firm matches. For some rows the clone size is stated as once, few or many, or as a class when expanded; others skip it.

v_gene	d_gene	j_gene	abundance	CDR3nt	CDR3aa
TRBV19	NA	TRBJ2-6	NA	TGTGCCAGTAGTATCCTGGGACAAATCTCTGGGGCCAACGTCCTGACTTTC	CASSILGQISGANVLTF
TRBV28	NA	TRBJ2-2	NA	TGTGCCACTAAAGGGGGGGTGAACACCGGGGAGCTGTTTTTT	CATKGGVNTGELFF
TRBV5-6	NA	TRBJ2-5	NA	TGTGCCAGCAGCTCGGGGGTCCAAGAGACCCAGTACTTC	CASSSGVQETQYF
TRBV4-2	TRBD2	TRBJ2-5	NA	TGTGCCAGCGGGGGACTAGCGGGGGATCTCCACCAAGAGACCCAGTACTTC	CASGGLAGDLHQETQYF
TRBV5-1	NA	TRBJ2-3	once	TGCGCCAGCAGCTTCGCGGGTAATAGCGGTGTCGCAGATACGCAGTATTTT	CASSFAGNSGVADTQYF
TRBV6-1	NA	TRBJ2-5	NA	TGTGCCAGCAGTCAGGGGAGGGTCCAAGAGACCCAGTACTTC	CASSQGRVQETQYF
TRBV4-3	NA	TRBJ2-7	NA	TGCGCCAGCAGCCAAGATCGGACAGTAACTTACGAGCAGTACTTC	CASSQDRTVTYEQYF
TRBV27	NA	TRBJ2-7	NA	TGTGCCAGCAAAAACAGGGGAGGGTACGAGCAGTACTTC	CASKNRGGYEQYF
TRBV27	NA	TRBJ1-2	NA	TGTGCCAGCAGTTTAGTCCCAGAGAGGGACTATGGCTACACCTTC	CASSLVPERDYGYTF
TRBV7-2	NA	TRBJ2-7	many	TGTGCCAGCAGCTTTAACGGAGCCTACGAGCAGTACTTC	CASSFNGAYEQYF
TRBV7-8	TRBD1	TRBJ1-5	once	TGTGCCAGCAGCCCCGGGACAGGGAACCAGCCCCAGCATTTT	CASSPGTGNQPQHF
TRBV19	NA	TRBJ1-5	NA	TGTGCGAGCGCGGGTTCTAGCAATCAGCCCCAGCATTTT	CASAGSSNQPQHF
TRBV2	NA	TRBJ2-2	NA	TGTGCCAGCAGTGCTACCACAGCCGCGAACACCGGGGAGCTGTTTTTT	CASSATTAANTGELFF
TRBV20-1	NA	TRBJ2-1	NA	TGCAGTGCCCCACCTCCCAATGAGCAGTTCTTC	CSAPPPNEQFF
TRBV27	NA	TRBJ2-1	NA	TGTGCCAGCAGTTTCAGGGCAGGGGCATACAATGAGCAGTTCTTC	CASSFRAGAYNEQFF
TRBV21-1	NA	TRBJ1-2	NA	TGTGCCAGCAGCAAATCGGGTGTAGACTATGGCTACACCTTC	CASSKSGVDYGYTF
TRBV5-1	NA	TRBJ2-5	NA	TGCGCCAGCAGCTTGGGTGTGACTAAAGAGACCCAGTACTTC	CASSLGVTKETQYF
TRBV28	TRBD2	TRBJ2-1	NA	TGTGCCAGCAGTTTATTGGTAGCGGGAGCCCTCCACAATGAGCAGTTCTTC	CASSLLVAGALHNEQFF
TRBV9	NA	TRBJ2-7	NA	TGTGCCAGCAGCGTAGAGGCAGGCTACGAGCAGTACTTC	CASSVEAGYEQYF
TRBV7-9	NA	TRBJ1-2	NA	TGTGCCAGCAGCTATCCAGGGGATGGCTACACCTTC	CASSYPGDGYTF
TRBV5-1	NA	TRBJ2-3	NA	TGCGCCAGCAGCCCGAGGGGGGGTGCGGGGACAGATACGCAGTATTTT	CASSPRGGAGTDTQYF
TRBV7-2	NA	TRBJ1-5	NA	TGTGCCAGCAGCCGGACAGTTTATAGCAATCAGCCCCAGCATTTT	CASSRTVYSNQPQHF
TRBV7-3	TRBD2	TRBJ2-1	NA	TGTGCCAGCAGCCCAGGACTAGCGGGGCAACTGGCTGAGCAGTTCTTC	CASSPGLAGQLAEQFF
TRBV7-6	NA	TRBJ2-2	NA	TGTGCCAGCAGCCCTCTCGCTGACACCGGGGAGCTGTTTTTT	CASSPLADTGELFF
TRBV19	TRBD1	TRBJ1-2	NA	TGTGCCACTTTGACTCCGGGACAGGGAGACTATGGCTACACCTTC	CATLTPGQGDYGYTF